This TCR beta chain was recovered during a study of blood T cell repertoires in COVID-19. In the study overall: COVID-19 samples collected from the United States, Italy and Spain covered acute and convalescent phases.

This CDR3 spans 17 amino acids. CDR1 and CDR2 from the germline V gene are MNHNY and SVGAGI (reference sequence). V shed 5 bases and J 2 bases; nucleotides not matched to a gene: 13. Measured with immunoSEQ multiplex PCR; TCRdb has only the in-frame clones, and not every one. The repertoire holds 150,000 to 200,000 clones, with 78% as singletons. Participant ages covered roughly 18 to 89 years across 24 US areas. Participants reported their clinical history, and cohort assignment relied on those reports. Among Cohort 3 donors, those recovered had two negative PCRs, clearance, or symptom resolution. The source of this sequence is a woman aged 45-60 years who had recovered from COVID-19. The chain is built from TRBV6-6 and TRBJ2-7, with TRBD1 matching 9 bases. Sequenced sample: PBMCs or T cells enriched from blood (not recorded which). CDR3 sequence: CASSRPGGRTGAYEQYF. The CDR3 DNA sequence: TGTGCCAGCAGTCGGCCGGGGGGTCGGACAGGGGCCTACGAGCAGTACTTC.